This T cell receptor beta chain was identified during a study of graft-versus-host responses after intestinal transplantation (dated by TCRdb to about 2021). Looking at the study overall: The transplants that recipients received were multivisceral, liver-intestinal, or isolated intestinal. Donor T cell macrochimerism was defined as a peak of at least 4% donor T cells among recipient peripheral blood mononuclear cells. The cohort enrolled some 24 intestinal transplant recipients, one of whom was a retransplant, and 3 patients without pretransplant specimens were excluded. All recipients received anti-thymocyte globulin induction followed by maintenance tacrolimus and steroids for about three years. Instead of going to the commercial service, samples from a few later patients were sequenced in-house on an Illumina MiSeq and processed with MiXCR. Alloreactive clones were identified by sequencing pre-transplant mixed lymphocyte reaction products and comparing these products with unstimulated pre-transplant donor and recipient T cells. Graft-versus-host and host-versus-graft alloreactive T cell clones were tracked in the graft, circulation and bone marrow after intestinal transplantation using bulk TCR-beta CDR3 sequencing.

General findings and caveats noted by the study authors: GvH clones were detected in recipient bone marrow, and some appeared earlier in ileal mucosa or blood, consistent with an intestinal mucosal origin. The conclusions were limited by the relatively low number and heterogeneity of the intestinal transplant patients. In the allografts of patients with donor T cell macrochimerism, GvH to HvG T cell clonal ratios were high. Peak levels of circulating GvH clones were associated with declines in HvG clones early after transplant.

Notes on this clone: No antigen is known for it. No qualities accompany the bases; no much larger clone lies one base away.

Including cysteine and phenylalanine, the CDR3 has 13 amino acids. The kept DNA is CDR3 alone, 39 bases in frame from the first base. Deletion took 3 bases off V and 7 bases off J, with a span of 7 bases between the germline ends. CDR1 and CDR2 (MNHNS, SASEGT) derive from the germline V gene. Reading the label with the study, this specimen's time point is: cells obtained before transplantation from donor or recipient. CD3+CD4+ and CD3+CD8+ populations were FACS-sorted from unstimulated pre-transplant donor and recipient cells taken from spleen or lymph nodes. Libraries were prepared through the immunoSEQ multiplex PCR assay. For most patients, genomic DNA was isolated with the Qiagen DNeasy Blood and Tissue Kit and sent frozen to Adaptive Biotechnologies for TCR sequencing. For most patients, genomic DNA was subjected to high-throughput TCR-beta CDR3 sequencing by Adaptive Biotechnologies. As for the original processing: Adaptive's ImmunoSEQ software was the source of the TCR sequencing data for fewer than 20 patients, while a few other patients were processed with MiXCR and VDJtools. CD4 versus CD8 sorting errors were corrected by removing sequences found in both subsets at a frequency ratio below 5:1. CDR3 nucleotide sequences shared between donor and recipient were removed because the origin of such sequences could not be assigned. To count as alloreactive, a clone needed at least 2-fold expansion over unstimulated cells and a minimum CFSE-low frequency of 0.002% (template counts) or 0.001% (read counts). Clones detected in sequenced pre-transplant spleen, lymph node, or MLR CFSE-low populations of the donor or recipient were defined as mappable. The cumulative frequency of alloreactive clones was calculated as a percentage of all sequences, weighted by copy number. TCRdb carries this immuneACCESS record with in-frame sequences only. Its versions omit some clonotypes, under half of them owing to an unresolved V gene in the studies checked, with the rest unexplained. That table is the source of V, J and clone size, and D and trimming were worked out from the DNA. Within this sample are approximately 79,000 clones, with around 83% of them counted one time only. Approximately 0.84% of the sample comes from the top ten.

This clonotype was sampled from a human donor who received an intestinal transplant. Sequenced material: unstimulated CD4+ T cells sorted from spleen or lymph node cells, taken before intestinal transplant. The rearranged chain carries TRBV6-1 and TRBJ1-6; possibly the D gene is TRBD1, per 5 matching bases. The CDR3 here reads CASSETDNSPLHF. The sequenced DNA: TGTGCCAGCAGTGAGACAGACAATTCACCCCTCCACTTT.